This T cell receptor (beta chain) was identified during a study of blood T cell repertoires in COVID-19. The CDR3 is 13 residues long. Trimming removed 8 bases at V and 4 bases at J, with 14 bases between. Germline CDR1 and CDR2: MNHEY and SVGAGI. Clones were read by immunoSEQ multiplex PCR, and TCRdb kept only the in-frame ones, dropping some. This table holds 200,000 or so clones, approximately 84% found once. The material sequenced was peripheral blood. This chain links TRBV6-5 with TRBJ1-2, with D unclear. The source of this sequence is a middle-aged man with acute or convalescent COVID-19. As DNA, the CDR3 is TGTGCCAGCGGACTCTCCGGGGTCTATGGCTACACCTTC. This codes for CASGLSGVYGYTF.